The next 10 T cell receptor beta chains were all read from a single sample in a study of T cells in localized non-small cell lung cancer (dated by TCRdb to 2019 to 2021). The library was obtained by the immunoSEQ multiplex PCR assay. TCRdb mirrors the immuneACCESS table, restricted to in-frame sequences. Some clones are absent from its copies; in checked studies, under half trace to an unresolved V gene, and the reason for the others is unknown. The sample has about 990 clones on record, around 25% of them singletons. The top ten hold over 20% of the sample. Sequencing used normal lung tissue next to the tumor, obtained before any cancer treatment. The receptor source for this set is a woman aged 40-69 years with stage III lung adenocarcinoma.

This clone is deemed medium-sized. The chain combines TRBV11-3 with TRBJ2-1, with TRBD2 matching over 8 bases. V was clipped by 2 bases and J by 12 bases; unmatched bases: 15. This CDR3 comprises 16 residues. Germline assignment: CDR1 SGHNT and CDR2 YENEEA. The CDR3 here is CASSLWFSGAESAQFF. CDR3 in DNA: TGTGCCAGCAGCTTATGGTTTAGCGGGGCGGAGAGCGCGCAGTTCTTC.

This clone was counted between two and nine times. The chain combines TRBV6-8 with TRBJ1-1; 11 bases line up with TRBD1. Germline values: CDR1 MNHGY, CDR2 SAAAGT. The J segment lost 1 base and the V segment lost 5 bases, leaving 6 bases of the junction unmatched. The CDR3 is 16 amino acids. CDR3 bases: TGTGCCAGCAGTGCAGGACAGGGGGCTTGGAACACTGAAGCTTTCTTT. This encodes CASSAGQGAWNTEAFF.

The chain carries TRBV11-3 and TRBJ2-2; 13 bases match TRBD2. CDR1 and CDR2 (germline): SGHNT, YENEEA. CDR3 length: 17 amino acids. The trim removed 5 bases at V and 5 bases at J, leaving 8 bases unmatched. The CDR3 sequence is CASSQGLAGAGTGELFF. CDR3 in DNA: TGTGCCAGCAGCCAAGGACTAGCGGGAGCAGGTACCGGGGAGCTGTTTTTT.

The V and J genes are TRBV2 and TRBJ1-5; 7 bases are shared with TRBD1. V gave up 1 base and J gave up 2 bases; unmatched junction bases: 2. This CDR3 has 15 amino acids. CDR1 is SNHLY, CDR2 FYNNEI, per germline. The CDR3 region is CASSEGGTGNQPQHF. The CDR3 region has the DNA TGTGCCAGCAGTGAAGGCGGGACAGGCAATCAGCCCCAGCATTTT.

This clone has more than one count but fewer than ten. This chain connects TRBV6-8 to TRBJ1-1; TRBD1 agrees at 12 bases. Looked up from germline, CDR1 is MNHGY and CDR2 is SAAAGT. Losses at the gene ends were 2 bases for V and 4 bases for J; bases not matched to a gene: 5. The CDR3 totals 16 residues. The CDR3 nucleotides read TGTGCCAGCAGTTACCGGGGACAGGGGGCCAGCACTGAAGCTTTCTTT. This gives the protein CASSYRGQGASTEAFF.

The chain carries TRBV6-8 and TRBJ1-1; 8 bases fit TRBD1. The CDR3 spans 17 residues. From germline, CDR1 is MNHGY and CDR2 SAAAGT. The V segment lost 6 bases and the J segment 3 bases; nucleotides outside the gene matches: 15. The CDR3 loop is CASRPGQGGREDTEAFF. In DNA, the CDR3 is TGTGCCAGCAGACCTGGACAGGGAGGGCGAGAGGACACTGAAGCTTTCTTT.

This clone has a handful of counts. The chain is built from TRBV28 and TRBJ1-2, with TRBD1 identical over 7 bases. Germline V CDR1 and CDR2: MDHEN, SYDVKM. The CDR3 covers 13 residues. Trimming took 4 bases from V and 5 from J; bases not matched to a gene: 4. The CDR3 DNA sequence: TGTGCCAGCAGTTCGACAGGGCGGTATGGCTACACCTTC. Amino acids: CASSSTGRYGYTF.

This clone occurred a few times. The chain employs TRBV6-8 and TRBJ1-5; D remains ambiguous. V was trimmed by 6 bases and J by 0 bases, leaving 12 bases between them. The CDR3 consists of 15 residues. Germline CDR1 and CDR2: MNHGY and SAAAGT. CDR3 nucleotide sequence: TGTGCCAGCAGGCTACGGGAGTATAGCAATCAGCCCCAGCATTTT. Translated, it gives CASRLREYSNQPQHF.

This chain connects TRBV14 to TRBJ2-7; D might be TRBD2 (6 bases). CDR1 is SGHDN, CDR2 FVKESK, per germline. The CDR3 covers 15 residues. The V and J ends lost 0 bases and 1 base respectively, with 10 bases between them. CDR3 nucleotides: TGTGCCAGCAGCCAAGATGGTAGCGGTTCCTACGAGCAGTACTTC. It specifies CASSQDGSGSYEQYF.

This clone has just a few counts. J is TRBJ1-2 and V is TRBV6-8; D perhaps matches TRBD1 (5 bases). The germline V gene has CDR1 MNHGY and CDR2 SAAAGT. Trimming took off 0 bases at V and 0 bases at J, with 8 bases between the two ends. This CDR3 spans 15 amino acids. DNA of the CDR3: TGTGCCAGCAGTTACTCAGGGACTACTAACTATGGCTACACCTTC. This translates into CASSYSGTTNYGYTF.